This record looks at one T cell receptor (beta chain) sequence and its context. What it binds is unknown. This sample was taken from a study of shared clonotypes between healthy human individuals. As originally analysed: From ImmunoSEQ came sequences covering only the junction and carrying no quality scores, so filtering differed. Some clones are missing from TCRdb's copy, which holds only in-frame ones; the method was immunoSEQ multiplex PCR. V, J and clone size are those of that table, while D and trimming were read from the DNA. This sample has 1.6 million or so clones, with around 97% found just once. Overall study findings and caveats: Generally, naive subsets came out with larger estimated richness than memory subsets. An expected dependence of interdonor clonotype sharing on sequencing depth was noted.

This clonotype was obtained from a man aged 25-45 years in good health. The specimen sequenced was naive CD4+ T cells sorted from blood. Sample subset: CD45RA+ positively selected.

CDR3 in amino acids: CAISGGRTDTQYF. The CDR3 DNA is TGTGCCATCTCGGGGGGACGCACAGATACGCAGTATTTT. The gene calls are TRBV10-3 and TRBJ2-3; 7 bases are shared with TRBD2. The length of the CDR3 is 13 residues. Germline V gene sequence: CDR1 ENHRY, CDR2 SYGVKD. With V trimmed by 8 bases and J by 1 base, 3 bases remained unmatched.